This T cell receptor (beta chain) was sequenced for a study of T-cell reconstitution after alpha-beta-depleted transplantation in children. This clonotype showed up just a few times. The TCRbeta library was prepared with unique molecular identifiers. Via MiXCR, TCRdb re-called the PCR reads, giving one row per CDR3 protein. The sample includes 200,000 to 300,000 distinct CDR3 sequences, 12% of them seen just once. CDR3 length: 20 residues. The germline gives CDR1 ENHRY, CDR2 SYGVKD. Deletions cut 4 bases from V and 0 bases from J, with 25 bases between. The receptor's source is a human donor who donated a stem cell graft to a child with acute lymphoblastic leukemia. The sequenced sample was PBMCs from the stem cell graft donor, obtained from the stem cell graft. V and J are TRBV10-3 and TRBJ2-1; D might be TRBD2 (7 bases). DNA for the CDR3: TGTGCCATCAGTGGGGGGGGGAGCACGACAGGTATAATCTCCTACAATGAGCAGTTCTTC. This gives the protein CAISGGGSTTGIISYNEQFF.